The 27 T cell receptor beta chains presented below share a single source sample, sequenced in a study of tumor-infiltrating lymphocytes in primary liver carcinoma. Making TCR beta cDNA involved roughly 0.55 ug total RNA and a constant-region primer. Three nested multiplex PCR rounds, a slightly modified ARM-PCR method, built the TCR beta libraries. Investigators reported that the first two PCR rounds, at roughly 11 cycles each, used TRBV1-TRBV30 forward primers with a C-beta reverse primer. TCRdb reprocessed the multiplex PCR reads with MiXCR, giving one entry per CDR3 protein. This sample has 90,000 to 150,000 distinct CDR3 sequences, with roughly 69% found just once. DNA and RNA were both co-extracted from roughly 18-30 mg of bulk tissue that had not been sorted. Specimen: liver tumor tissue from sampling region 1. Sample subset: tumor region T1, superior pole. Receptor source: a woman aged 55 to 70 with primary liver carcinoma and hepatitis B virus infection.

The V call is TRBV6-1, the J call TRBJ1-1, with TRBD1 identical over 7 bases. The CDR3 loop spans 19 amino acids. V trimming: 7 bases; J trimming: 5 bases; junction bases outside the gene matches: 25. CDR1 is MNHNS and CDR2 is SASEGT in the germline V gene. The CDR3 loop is CASIGPRILRTGYGTEAFF. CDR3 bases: TGTGCCAGCATTGGACCCCGCATACTGAGGACAGGTTATGGAACTGAAGCTTTCTTT.

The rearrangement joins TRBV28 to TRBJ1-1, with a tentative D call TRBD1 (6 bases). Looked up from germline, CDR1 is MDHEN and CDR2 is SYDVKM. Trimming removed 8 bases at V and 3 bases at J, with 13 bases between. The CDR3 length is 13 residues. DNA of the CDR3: TGTGCCAGCTCATGGGGGCAGGACACTGAAGCTTTCTTT. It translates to CASSWGQDTEAFF.

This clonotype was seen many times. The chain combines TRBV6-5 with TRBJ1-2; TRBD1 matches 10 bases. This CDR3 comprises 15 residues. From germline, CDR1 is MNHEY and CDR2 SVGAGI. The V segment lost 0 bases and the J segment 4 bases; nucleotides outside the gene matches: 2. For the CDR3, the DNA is TGTGCCAGCAGTTACTCGAGGACAGGGGGCTATGGCTACACCTTC. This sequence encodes CASSYSRTGGYGYTF.

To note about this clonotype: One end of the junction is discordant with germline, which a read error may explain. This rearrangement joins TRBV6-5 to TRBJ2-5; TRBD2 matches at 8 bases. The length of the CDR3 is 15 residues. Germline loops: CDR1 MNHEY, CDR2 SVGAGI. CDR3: CVSGPPGLAAETQYF. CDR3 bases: TGTGTCAGCGGACCACCCGGACTAGCAGCAGAGACCCAGTACTTC.

The CDR3 loop is CASSEAYTGELFF. CDR3 DNA: TGTGCCAGCAGTGAGGCCTACACCGGGGAGCTGTTTTTT. This sequence joins TRBV2 and TRBJ2-2, with D uncertain. Germline lookup yields CDR1 SNHLY and CDR2 FYNNEI. The CDR3 has 13 amino acids. V was pared by 3 bases and J by 3 bases, with 5 bases between.

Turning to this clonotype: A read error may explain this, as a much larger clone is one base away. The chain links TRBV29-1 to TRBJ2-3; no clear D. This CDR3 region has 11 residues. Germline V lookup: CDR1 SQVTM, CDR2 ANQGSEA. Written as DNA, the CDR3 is TGCAGATTGTTCAGCGAACGTGCGCAGTATTTT. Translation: CRLFSERAQYF.

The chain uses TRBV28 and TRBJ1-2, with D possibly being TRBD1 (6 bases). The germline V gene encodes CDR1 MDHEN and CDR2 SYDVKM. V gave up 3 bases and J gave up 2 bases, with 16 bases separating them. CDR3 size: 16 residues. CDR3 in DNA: TGTGCCAGCAGTTTTTGGACAGATTCACCGAACTATGGCTACACCTTC. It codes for CASSFWTDSPNYGYTF.

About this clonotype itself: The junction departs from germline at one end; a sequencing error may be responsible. CDR3 region: CASVGAWTTATQYF. The CDR3 DNA follows: TGTGCCAGCGTTGGAGCGTGGACCACAGCTACGCAGTATTTT. The chain joins TRBV2 to TRBJ2-3; unclear D gene. The CDR3 is 14 amino acids. CDR1 is SNHLY, CDR2 FYNNEI, per germline.

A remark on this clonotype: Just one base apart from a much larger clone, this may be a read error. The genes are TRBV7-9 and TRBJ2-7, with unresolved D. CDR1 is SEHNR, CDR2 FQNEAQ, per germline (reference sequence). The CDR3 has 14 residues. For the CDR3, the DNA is TGTGTCAGCAGCCGTTTCCCAGATCACTACGAGCAGTACTTC. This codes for CVSSRFPDHYEQYF.

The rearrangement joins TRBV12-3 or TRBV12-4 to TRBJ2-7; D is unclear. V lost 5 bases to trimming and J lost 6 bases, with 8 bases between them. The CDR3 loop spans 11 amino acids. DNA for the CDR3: TGTGCCAGCAGTGAATGGGGCGAGCAGTACTTC. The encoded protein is CASSEWGEQYF.

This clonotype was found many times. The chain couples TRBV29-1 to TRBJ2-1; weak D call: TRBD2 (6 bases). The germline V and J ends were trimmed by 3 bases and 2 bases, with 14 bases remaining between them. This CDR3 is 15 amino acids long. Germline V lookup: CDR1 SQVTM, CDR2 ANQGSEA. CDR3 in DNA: TGCAGCGTTGATCCCGGGAGTAGGACCTACAATGAGCAGTTCTTC. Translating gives CSVDPGSRTYNEQFF.

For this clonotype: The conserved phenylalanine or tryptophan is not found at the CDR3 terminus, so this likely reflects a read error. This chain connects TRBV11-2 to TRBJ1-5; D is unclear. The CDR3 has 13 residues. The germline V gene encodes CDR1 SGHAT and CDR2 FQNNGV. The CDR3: CANSLGGYQPQHY. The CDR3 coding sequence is TGTGCCAACAGCTTAGGTGGTTATCAGCCCCAGCATTAT.

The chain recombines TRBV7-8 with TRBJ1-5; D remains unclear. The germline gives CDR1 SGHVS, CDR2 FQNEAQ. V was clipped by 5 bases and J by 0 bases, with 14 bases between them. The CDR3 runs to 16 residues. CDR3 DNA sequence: TGTGCCAGCAGCCCCCGCGGGCAGGATAGCAATCAGCCCCAGCATTTT. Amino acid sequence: CASSPRGQDSNQPQHF. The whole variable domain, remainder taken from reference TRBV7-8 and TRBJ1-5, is GAGVSQSPRYKVAKRGQDVALRCDPISGHVSLFWYQQALGQGPEFLTYFQNEAQLDKSGLPSDRFFAERPEGSVSTLKIQRTQQEDSAVYLCASSPRGQDSNQPQHFGDGTRLSIL.

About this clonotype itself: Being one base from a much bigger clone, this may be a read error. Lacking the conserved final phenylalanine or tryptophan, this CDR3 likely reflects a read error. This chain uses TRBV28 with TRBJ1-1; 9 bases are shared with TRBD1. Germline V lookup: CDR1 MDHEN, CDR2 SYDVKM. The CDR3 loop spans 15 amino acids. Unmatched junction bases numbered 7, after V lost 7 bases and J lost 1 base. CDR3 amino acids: CASIRGGQGNTEAFL. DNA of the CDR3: TGTGCCAGCATCCGGGGGGGACAGGGGAACACTGAAGCTTTCCTT.

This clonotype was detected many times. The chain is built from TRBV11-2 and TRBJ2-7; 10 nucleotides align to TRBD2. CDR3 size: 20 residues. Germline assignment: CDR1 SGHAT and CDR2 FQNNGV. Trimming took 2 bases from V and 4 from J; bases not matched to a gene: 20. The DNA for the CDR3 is TGTGCCAGCAGCTTAAACCCACGGGGACTAGCGCGAGGGTGGACTTACGAGCAGTACTTC. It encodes CASSLNPRGLARGWTYEQYF.

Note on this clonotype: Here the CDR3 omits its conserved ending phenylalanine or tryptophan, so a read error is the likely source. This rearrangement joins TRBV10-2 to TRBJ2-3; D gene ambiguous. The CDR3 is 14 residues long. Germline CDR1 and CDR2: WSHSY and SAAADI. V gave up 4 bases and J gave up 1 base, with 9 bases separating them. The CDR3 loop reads CASSVGSRTDTQYS. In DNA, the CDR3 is TGCGCCAGCAGTGTTGGCAGTCGCACAGATACGCAGTATTCT.

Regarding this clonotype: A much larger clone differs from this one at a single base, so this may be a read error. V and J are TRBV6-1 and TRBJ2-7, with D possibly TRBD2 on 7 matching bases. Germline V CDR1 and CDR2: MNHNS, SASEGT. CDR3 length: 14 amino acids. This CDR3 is CVSSGPGGPYEQYF. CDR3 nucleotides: TGTGTCAGCAGTGGACCGGGGGGCCCCTACGAGCAGTACTTC.

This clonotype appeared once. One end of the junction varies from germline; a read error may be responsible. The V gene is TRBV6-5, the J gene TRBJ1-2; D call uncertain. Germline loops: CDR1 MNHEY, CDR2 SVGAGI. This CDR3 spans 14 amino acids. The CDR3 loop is CTSNFGVNSPGYTF. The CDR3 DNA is TGTACCAGCAATTTCGGAGTCAATTCCCCCGGCTACACCTTC.

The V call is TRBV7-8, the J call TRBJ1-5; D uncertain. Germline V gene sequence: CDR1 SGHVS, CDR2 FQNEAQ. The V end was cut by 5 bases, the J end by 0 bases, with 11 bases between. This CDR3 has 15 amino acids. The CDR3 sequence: CASSLTGNSNQPQHF. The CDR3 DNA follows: TGTGCCAGCAGCCTAACGGGGAATAGCAATCAGCCCCAGCATTTT.

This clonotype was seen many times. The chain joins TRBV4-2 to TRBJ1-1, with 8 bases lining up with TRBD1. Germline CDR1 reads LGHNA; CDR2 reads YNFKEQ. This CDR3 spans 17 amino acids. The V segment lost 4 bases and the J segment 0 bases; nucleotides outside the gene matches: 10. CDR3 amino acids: CASSPRTGRDMNTEAFF. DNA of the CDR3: TGTGCCAGCAGCCCCCGGACAGGGAGGGACATGAACACTGAAGCTTTCTTT.

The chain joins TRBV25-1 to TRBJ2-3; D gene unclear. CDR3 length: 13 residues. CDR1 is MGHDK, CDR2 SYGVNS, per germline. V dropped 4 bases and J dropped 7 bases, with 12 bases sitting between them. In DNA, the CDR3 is TGTGCCAGCAGTGGACGGATTGGGAATACGCAGTATTTT. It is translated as CASSGRIGNTQYF.

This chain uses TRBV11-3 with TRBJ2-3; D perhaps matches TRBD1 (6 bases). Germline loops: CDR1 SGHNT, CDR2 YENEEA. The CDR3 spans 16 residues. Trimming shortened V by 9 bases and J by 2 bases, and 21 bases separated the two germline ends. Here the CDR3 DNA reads TGTGCCAGTAGCCCCCGACAGGTGTCAAACACAGATACGCAGTATTTT. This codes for CASSPRQVSNTDTQYF.

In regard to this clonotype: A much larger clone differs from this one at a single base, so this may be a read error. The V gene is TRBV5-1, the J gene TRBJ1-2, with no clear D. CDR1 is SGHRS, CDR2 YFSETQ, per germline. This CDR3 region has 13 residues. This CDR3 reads CARSSRWSYGYTF. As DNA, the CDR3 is TGCGCCCGCAGCTCTCGGTGGTCCTATGGCTACACCTTC.

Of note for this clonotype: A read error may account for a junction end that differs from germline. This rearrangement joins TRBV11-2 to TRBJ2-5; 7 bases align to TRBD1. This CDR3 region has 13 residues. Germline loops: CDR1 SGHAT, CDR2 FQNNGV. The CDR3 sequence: CASGLDQGDTQYF. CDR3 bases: TGTGCCAGCGGCTTAGACCAGGGGGACACCCAGTACTTT.

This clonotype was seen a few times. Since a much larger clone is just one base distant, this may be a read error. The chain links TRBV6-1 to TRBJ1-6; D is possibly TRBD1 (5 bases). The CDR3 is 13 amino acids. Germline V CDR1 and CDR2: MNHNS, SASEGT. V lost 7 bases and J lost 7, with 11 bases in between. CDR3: CASMDTWNSPLHF. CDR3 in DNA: TGTGCCAGCATGGACACCTGGAATTCACCCCTCCACTTT.

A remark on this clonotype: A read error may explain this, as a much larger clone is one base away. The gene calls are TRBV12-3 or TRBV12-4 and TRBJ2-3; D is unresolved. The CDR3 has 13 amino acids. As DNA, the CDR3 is TGTGCCGGCAGTTTAGTTGGCACAGATACGCAGTATTTT. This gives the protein CAGSLVGTDTQYF.

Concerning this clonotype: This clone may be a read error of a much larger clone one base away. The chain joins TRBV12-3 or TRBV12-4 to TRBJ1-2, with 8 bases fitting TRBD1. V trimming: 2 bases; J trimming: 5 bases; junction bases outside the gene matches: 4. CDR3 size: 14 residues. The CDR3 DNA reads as TGTGCCAGCAGTTTACGCGACAGGGGATATGGCTACACCTTC. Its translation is CASSLRDRGYGYTF.